This is a list of T cell receptor beta chains from one sample in a study of control samples from healthy donors and cancer patients. This table comes from immunoSEQ multiplex PCR, and its TCRdb copy is limited to in-frame clones, with some not included. The sample lists over 100,000 clones, just under 95% occurring once. Source material: blood. The receptors derive from a man aged 18 to 30 in good health. Both conserved end residues are part of each CDR3. A D gene is named only where the DNA matches it firmly. Not every row has a clone size; where given, it reads once, few, many or a size class.

>TRBJ1-2|NA|NA|TRBV27
CASSRNRVEGYTF
TGTGCCAGCAGCCGAAACAGGGTAGAAGGCTACACCTTC
>TRBJ1-1|NA|NA|TRBV2
CASSYRRLNTEAFF
TGTGCCAGCAGTTACAGGAGACTGAACACTGAAGCTTTCTTT
>TRBJ1-1|NA|NA|TRBV5-1
CASSLVADGGTEAFF
TGCGCCAGCAGCTTGGTGGCGGATGGGGGCACTGAAGCTTTCTTT
>TRBJ1-2|NA|NA|TRBV5-1
CASSLRGANYGYTF
TGCGCCAGCAGCTTGAGAGGGGCAAACTATGGCTACACCTTC
>TRBJ2-3|NA|TRBD2|TRBV6-1
CASSEIAGARTDTQYF
TGTGCCAGCAGTGAAATAGCGGGGGCGCGCACAGATACGCAGTATTTT
>TRBJ2-3|NA|NA|TRBV7-9
CASSLGRQDYTDTQYF
TGTGCCAGCAGCTTAGGGAGGCAGGATTACACAGATACGCAGTATTTT
>TRBJ1-1|NA|TRBD1|TRBV10-3
CATRTGPEAFF
TGTGCCACCAGGACAGGTCCAGAAGCTTTCTTT
>TRBJ1-2|NA|NA|TRBV28
CASNRYQGKVGYTF
TGTGCCAGCAATCGATATCAGGGGAAGGTTGGCTACACCTTC
>TRBJ1-6|once|TRBD1|TRBV13
CASSPDRSNSPLHF
TGTGCCAGCAGCCCGGACAGGTCAAATTCACCCCTCCACTTT
>TRBJ2-3|NA|TRBD1|TRBV9
CASREQGTDTQYF
TGTGCCAGCAGGGAACAGGGGACAGATACGCAGTATTTT
>TRBJ1-4|NA|NA|TRBV4-2
CASSQEGLGDSTEKLFF
TGTGCCAGCAGCCAAGAAGGGTTAGGAGACTCAACCGAAAAACTGTTTTTT
>TRBJ2-2|once|TRBD2|TRBV5-1
CASSFNRGGRTGELFF
TGCGCCAGCAGCTTTAATCGGGGGGGCCGTACCGGGGAGCTGTTTTTT
>TRBJ2-7|NA|NA|TRBV12-3/TRBV12-4
CASSWGGANEQYF
TGTGCCAGCAGTTGGGGGGGGGCGAACGAGCAGTACTTC
>TRBJ1-1|NA|NA|TRBV2
CASRGGTRLNTEAFF
TGTGCCAGCAGGGGGGGCACGAGATTGAACACTGAAGCTTTCTTT
>TRBJ1-5|NA|NA|TRBV7-2
CASSLMWGASQPQHF
TGTGCCAGCAGCTTAATGTGGGGGGCTAGTCAGCCCCAGCATTTT
>TRBJ2-7|NA|NA|TRBV5-1
CASSLAGGGGYEQYF
TGCGCCAGCAGCTTGGCCGGCGGAGGGGGCTACGAGCAGTACTTC
>TRBJ1-1|NA|NA|TRBV7-9
CASSLSAMNTEAFF
TGTGCCAGCAGCTTATCGGCAATGAACACTGAAGCTTTCTTT
>TRBJ2-3|NA|TRBD2|TRBV5-4
CASSLEPQRGKSDTQYF
TGTGCCAGCAGCTTGGAGCCCCAGCGGGGGAAGTCAGATACGCAGTATTTT
>TRBJ2-1|NA|NA|TRBV6-1
CASSDDPSSYNEQFF
TGTGCCAGCAGTGACGACCCGAGCTCCTACAATGAGCAGTTCTTC
>TRBJ2-7|NA|NA|TRBV11-2
CASSHQRVGYEQYF
TGTGCCAGCAGCCACCAGAGGGTGGGCTACGAGCAGTACTTC
>TRBJ2-5|NA|NA|TRBV12-3/TRBV12-4
CASSLREETQYF
TGTGCCAGCAGTTTACGGGAGGAGACCCAGTACTTC
>TRBJ2-7|NA|NA|TRBV2
CASPTGDNSYEQYF
TGTGCCAGCCCGACAGGTGACAACTCCTACGAGCAGTACTTC
>TRBJ1-5|once|NA|TRBV18
CASSPGQNQPQHF
TGTGCCAGCTCACCGGGCCAGAATCAGCCCCAGCATTTT
>TRBJ1-5|NA|TRBD1|TRBV6-1
CASSELEQGSYSNQPQHF
TGTGCCAGCAGTGAATTGGAACAGGGGAGTTATAGCAATCAGCCCCAGCATTTT
>TRBJ2-7|NA|TRBD2|TRBV11-1
CASSYNAGTSSYEQYF
TGTGCCAGCAGCTACAACGCCGGGACTAGCTCCTACGAGCAGTACTTC
>TRBJ1-1|NA|NA|TRBV9
CASSPHTMNTEAFF
TGTGCCAGCAGCCCCCATACCATGAACACTGAAGCTTTCTTT
>TRBJ2-3|NA|TRBD2|TRBV6-5
CASSYNSGGADTQYF
TGTGCCAGCAGTTACAACTCCGGGGGGGCAGATACGCAGTATTTT
>TRBJ2-1|NA|NA|TRBV29-1
CSVPDRGTSQNEQFF
TGCAGCGTCCCCGATCGGGGGACCTCTCAGAATGAGCAGTTCTTC
>TRBJ1-3|NA|NA|TRBV6-6
CASSYSGSGNTIYF
TGTGCCAGCAGTTACAGCGGGTCTGGAAACACCATATATTTT
>TRBJ1-4|few|TRBD1|TRBV11-2
CASSLDLGQGLEKLFF
TGTGCCAGCAGCTTAGATTTGGGACAGGGGCTTGAAAAACTGTTTTTT
>TRBJ1-5|NA|TRBD1|TRBV9
CASSVAGQGICCGNQPQHF
TGTGCCAGCAGCGTTGCAGGACAGGGGATATGTTGTGGTAATCAGCCCCAGCATTTT
>TRBJ1-4|once|NA|TRBV19
CASSLKSGVEKLFF
TGTGCCAGTAGTCTAAAGTCAGGAGTCGAAAAACTGTTTTTT
>TRBJ2-5|NA|TRBD2|TRBV5-1
CASSLTPSGGAGQETQYF
TGCGCCAGCAGCTTGACGCCTAGCGGGGGGGCGGGTCAAGAGACCCAGTACTTC
>TRBJ2-1|NA|NA|TRBV6-5
CASSSIGIEQFF
TGTGCCAGCAGTTCTATCGGGATCGAGCAGTTCTTC
>TRBJ1-2|NA|TRBD1|TRBV5-6
CASSLEFGTGDGYTF
TGTGCCAGCAGCTTGGAGTTTGGGACAGGGGATGGCTACACCTTC
>TRBJ1-6|NA|TRBD1|TRBV3-1/TRBV3-2
CASSQVPGGVTYNSPLHF
TGTGCCAGCAGCCAAGTCCCAGGGGGCGTCACCTATAATTCACCCCTCCACTTT
>TRBJ2-2|NA|NA|TRBV6-4
CASSATDTGELFF
TGTGCCAGCAGTGCTACGGACACCGGGGAGCTGTTTTTT
>TRBJ2-5|NA|TRBD2|TRBV5-6
CASSTQRGGETQYF
TGTGCCAGCAGCACTCAGCGGGGGGGCGAGACCCAGTACTTC
>TRBJ1-3|NA|NA|TRBV10-2
CASSEISSIRDTIYF
TGCGCCAGCAGTGAGATTTCGTCCATTCGGGACACCATATATTTT
>TRBJ1-1|NA|TRBD1|TRBV7-9
CASSPQGAGGTEAFF
TGTGCCAGCAGTCCTCAGGGGGCGGGGGGCACTGAAGCTTTCTTT
>TRBJ2-5|NA|TRBD1|TRBV3-1/TRBV3-2
CASSPRDRGRFQETQYF
TGTGCCAGCAGCCCCCGGGACAGGGGACGGTTCCAAGAGACCCAGTACTTC
>TRBJ2-3|once|TRBD2|TRBV4-1
CASSQLAGGITDTQYF
TGCGCCAGCAGCCAGTTAGCGGGGGGGATCACAGATACGCAGTATTTT
>TRBJ1-6|NA|NA|TRBV19
CASSIGKDSPLHF
TGTGCCAGTAGTATAGGGAAGGATTCACCCCTCCACTTT
>TRBJ2-5|NA|NA|TRBV5-4
CASSLGQEETQYF
TGTGCCAGCAGCTTGGGACAGGAAGAGACCCAGTACTTC
>TRBJ2-7|NA|NA|TRBV6-6
CASSYSTRVGSYEQYF
TGTGCCAGCAGTTACTCGACGCGGGTTGGTTCCTACGAGCAGTACTTC
>TRBJ2-3|NA|TRBD2|TRBV5-4
CASSLAGLDRADTQYF
TGTGCCAGCAGCTTGGCGGGACTAGATCGGGCAGATACGCAGTATTTT
>TRBJ1-6|NA|TRBD1|TRBV9
CASSVRDSPYNSPLHF
TGTGCCAGCAGCGTAAGGGACAGTCCCTATAATTCACCCCTCCACTTT
>TRBJ1-2|NA|TRBD1|TRBV2
CASSNRGPGYTF
TGTGCCAGCAGTAACAGGGGGCCGGGCTACACCTTC
>TRBJ1-1|NA|TRBD1|TRBV18
CASSRDRVNTEAFF
TGTGCCAGCTCAAGGGACAGGGTGAACACTGAAGCTTTCTTT